Listed below are T cell receptor beta chains from one sample, sequenced in a study of blood T cell repertoires in COVID-19. Clones were sequenced by immunoSEQ multiplex PCR, and TCRdb holds only the in-frame ones, with some missing. The data contain roughly 340,000 clones, about nine tenths of them singletons. Source material: peripheral blood. These receptor sequences come from a woman aged 50 to 65 with COVID-19, enrolled during active disease. The conserved cysteine and the conserved F or W are not part of the CDR3 here. The D gene is left open where the match is weak.

D gene,V gene,J gene,CDR3 protein
TRBD1,TRBV5-8,TRBJ1-3,ASSWDRGNTIY
NA,TRBV7-9,TRBJ2-7,ASSSTRTLYEQY
TRBD2,TRBV5-1,TRBJ2-1,ASSTGLGIYNEQF
TRBD1,TRBV5-8,TRBJ2-1,ASSRQAGGQF
TRBD2,TRBV9,TRBJ2-3,ASSVGGTSGRSTDTQY
TRBD1,TRBV4-2,TRBJ1-4,ASSQGDRDEKLF
NA,TRBV6-6,TRBJ1-1,ASSIRGNTEAF
NA,TRBV7-9,TRBJ1-3,ASSLYPGRGNTIY
NA,TRBV29-1,TRBJ1-1,SVAGSRGTEAF
TRBD1,TRBV7-2,TRBJ2-5,ASSRQGQETQY
NA,TRBV25-1,TRBJ1-1,ASSEPLTGKNEAF
NA,TRBV30,TRBJ2-2,AWRSGGRRTGELF
NA,TRBV7-9,TRBJ2-7,ASSKYRGGQTYEQY
NA,TRBV5-4,TRBJ2-7,ASSLSTVSYEQY
TRBD1,TRBV14,TRBJ1-3,ASSQDKSWTGLGNTIY
NA,TRBV27,TRBJ1-2,ASRTIGGLGYGYT
NA,TRBV4-1,TRBJ2-1,ASSQDSGAAEINNEQF
TRBD1,TRBV27,TRBJ1-6,ASSFVDRRVNSPLH
NA,TRBV7-2,TRBJ2-5,ASSPLHYLQETQY
NA,TRBV7-3,TRBJ2-5,ASSLVGTETQY
NA,TRBV6-5,TRBJ2-2,ASSYFAGELF
NA,TRBV28,TRBJ2-5,ASSLGQTETQY
NA,TRBV3-1/TRBV3-2,TRBJ1-2,ASSPGDRYEYGYT
NA,TRBV6-5,TRBJ2-1,ASSFYSDLSGNEQF
TRBD1,TRBV14,TRBJ2-1,ASSHSPGQGAYNEQF
NA,TRBV11-3,TRBJ2-3,ASSLGHTDTQY
NA,TRBV3-1/TRBV3-2,TRBJ1-1,ASSQDQGMNTEAF
NA,TRBV15,TRBJ2-6,ATSRDIQPSYSGANVLT
TRBD1,TRBV5-4,TRBJ1-2,ASSLSSGGRFNYGYT
NA,TRBV11-1,TRBJ1-1,ASSLADSPNTEAF